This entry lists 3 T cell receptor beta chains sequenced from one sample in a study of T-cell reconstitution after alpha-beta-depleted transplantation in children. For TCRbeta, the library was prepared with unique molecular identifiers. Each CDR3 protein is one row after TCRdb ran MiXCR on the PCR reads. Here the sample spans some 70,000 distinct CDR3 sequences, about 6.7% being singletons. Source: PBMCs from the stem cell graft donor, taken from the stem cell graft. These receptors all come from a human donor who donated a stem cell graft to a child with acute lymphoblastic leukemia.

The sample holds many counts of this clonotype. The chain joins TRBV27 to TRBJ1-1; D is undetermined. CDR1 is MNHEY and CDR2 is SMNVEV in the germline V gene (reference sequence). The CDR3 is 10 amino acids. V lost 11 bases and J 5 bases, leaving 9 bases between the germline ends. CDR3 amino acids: CAAGWTEAFF. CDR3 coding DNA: TGTGCCGCGGGCTGGACTGAAGCTTTCTTT.

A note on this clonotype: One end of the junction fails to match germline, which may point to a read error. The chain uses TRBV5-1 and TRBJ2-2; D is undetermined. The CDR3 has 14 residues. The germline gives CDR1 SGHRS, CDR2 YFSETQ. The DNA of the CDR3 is TGTGCCATGAGCTTCCGGCCGCTCAGCGGGGAGCTGTTTTTT. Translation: CAMSFRPLSGELFF.

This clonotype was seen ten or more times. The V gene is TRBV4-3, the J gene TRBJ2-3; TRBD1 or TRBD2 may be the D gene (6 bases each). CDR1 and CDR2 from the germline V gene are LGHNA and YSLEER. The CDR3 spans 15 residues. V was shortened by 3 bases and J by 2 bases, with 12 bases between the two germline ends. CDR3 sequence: CASSQKGGYTDTQYF. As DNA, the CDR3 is TGCGCCAGCAGCCAGAAGGGGGGCTACACAGATACGCAGTATTTT.